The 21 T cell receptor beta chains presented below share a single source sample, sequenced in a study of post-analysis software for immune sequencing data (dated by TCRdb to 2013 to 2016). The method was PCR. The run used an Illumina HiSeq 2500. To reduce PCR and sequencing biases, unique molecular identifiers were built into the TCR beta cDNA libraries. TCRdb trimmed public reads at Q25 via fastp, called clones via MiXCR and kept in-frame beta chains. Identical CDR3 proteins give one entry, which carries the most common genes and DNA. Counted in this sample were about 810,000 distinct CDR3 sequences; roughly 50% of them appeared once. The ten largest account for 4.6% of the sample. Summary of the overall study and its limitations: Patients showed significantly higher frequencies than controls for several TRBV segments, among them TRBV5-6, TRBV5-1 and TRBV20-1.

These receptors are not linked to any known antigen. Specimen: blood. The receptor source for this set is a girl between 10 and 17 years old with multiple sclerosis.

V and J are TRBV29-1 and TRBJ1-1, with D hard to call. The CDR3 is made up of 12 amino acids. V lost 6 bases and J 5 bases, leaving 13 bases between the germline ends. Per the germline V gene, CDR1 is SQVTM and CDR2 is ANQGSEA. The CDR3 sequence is CSVPVAWTEAFF. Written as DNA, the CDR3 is TGCAGCGTGCCAGTTGCGTGGACTGAAGCTTTCTTT.

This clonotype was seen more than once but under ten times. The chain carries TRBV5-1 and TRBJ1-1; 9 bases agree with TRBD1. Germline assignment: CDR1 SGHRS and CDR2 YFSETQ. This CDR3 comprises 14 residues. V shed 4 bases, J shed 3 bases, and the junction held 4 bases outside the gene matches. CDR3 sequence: CASSRGQGYTEAFF. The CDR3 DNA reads TGCGCCAGCAGCCGCGGACAGGGGTACACTGAAGCTTTCTTT. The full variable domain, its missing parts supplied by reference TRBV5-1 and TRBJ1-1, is KAGVTQTPRYLIKTRGQQVTLSCSPISGHRSVSWYQQTPGQGLQFLFEYFSETQRNKGNFPGRFSGRQFSNSRSEMNVSTLELGDSALYLCASSRGQGYTEAFFGQGTRLTVV.

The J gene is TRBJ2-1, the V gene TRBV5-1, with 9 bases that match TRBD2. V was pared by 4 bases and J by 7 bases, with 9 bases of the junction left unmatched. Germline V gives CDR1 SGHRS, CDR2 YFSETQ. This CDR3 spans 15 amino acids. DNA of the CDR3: TGCGCCAGCAGCCGTAGCGGGGGCCTCATAAATGAGCAGTTCTTC. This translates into CASSRSGGLINEQFF.

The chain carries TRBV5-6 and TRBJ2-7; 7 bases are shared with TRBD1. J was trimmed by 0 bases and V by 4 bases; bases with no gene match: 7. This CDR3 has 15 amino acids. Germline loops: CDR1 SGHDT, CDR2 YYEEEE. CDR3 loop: CASSPLGTVSYEQYF. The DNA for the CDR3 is TGTGCCAGCAGCCCACTCGGGACAGTCTCCTACGAGCAGTACTTC.

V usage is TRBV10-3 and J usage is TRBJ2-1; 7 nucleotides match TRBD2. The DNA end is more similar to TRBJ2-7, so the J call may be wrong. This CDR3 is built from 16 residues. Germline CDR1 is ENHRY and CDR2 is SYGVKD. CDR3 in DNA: TGTGCCATCAGTGTCCCCGGGGGAGGGCCTTACAATGAGCAGTACTTC. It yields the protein CAISVPGGGPYNEQYF.

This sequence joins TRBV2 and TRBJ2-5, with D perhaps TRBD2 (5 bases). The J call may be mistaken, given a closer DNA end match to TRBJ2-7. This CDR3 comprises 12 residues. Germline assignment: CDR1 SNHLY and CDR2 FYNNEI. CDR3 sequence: CASKRTAYEQYF. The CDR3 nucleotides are TGTGCCAGCAAACGGACTGCTTACGAGCAGTACTTC.

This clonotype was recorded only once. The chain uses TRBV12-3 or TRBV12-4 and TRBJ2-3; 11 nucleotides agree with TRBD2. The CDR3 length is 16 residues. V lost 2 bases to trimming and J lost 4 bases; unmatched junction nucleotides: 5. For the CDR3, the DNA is TGTGCCAGCAGTTTATTGACTAGCGGGATCTCAGATACGCAGTATTTT. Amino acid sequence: CASSLLTSGISDTQYF.

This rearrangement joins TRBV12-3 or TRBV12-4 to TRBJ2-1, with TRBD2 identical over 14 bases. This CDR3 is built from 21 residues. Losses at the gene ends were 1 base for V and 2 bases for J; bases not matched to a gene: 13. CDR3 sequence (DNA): TGTGCCAGCAGTTTAGAGAGGACTAGCGGGAGGTTATTATTACCCTACAATGAGCAGTTCTTC. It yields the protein CASSLERTSGRLLLPYNEQFF.

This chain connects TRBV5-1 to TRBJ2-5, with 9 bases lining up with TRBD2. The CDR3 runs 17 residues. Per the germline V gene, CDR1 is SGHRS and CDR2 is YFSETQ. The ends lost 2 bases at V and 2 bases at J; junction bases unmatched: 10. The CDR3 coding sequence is TGCGCCAGCAGCTTTAGCCTAGCGGGACACTCGCAAGAGACCCAGTACTTC. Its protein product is CASSFSLAGHSQETQYF.

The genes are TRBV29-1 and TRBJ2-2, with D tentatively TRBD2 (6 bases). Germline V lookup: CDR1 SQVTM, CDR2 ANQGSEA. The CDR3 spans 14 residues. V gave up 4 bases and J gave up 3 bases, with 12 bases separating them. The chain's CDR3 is CSVGGTWDTGELFF. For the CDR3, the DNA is TGCAGCGTTGGGGGGACTTGGGACACCGGGGAGCTGTTTTTT.

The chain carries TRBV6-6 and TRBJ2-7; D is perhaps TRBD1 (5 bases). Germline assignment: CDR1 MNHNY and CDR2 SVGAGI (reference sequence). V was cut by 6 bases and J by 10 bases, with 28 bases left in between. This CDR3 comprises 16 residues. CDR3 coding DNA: TGTGCCAGCAGCCTCGTAGGACACAGCAGTCAAGACACCCAGTACTTC. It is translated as CASSLVGHSSQDTQYF.

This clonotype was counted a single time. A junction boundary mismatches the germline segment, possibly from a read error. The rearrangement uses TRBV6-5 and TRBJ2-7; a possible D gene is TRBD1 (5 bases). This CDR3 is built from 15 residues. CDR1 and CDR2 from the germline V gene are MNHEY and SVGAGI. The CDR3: CAGSSGFLTSYEQYF. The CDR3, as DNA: TGTGCCGGCAGTTCAGGGTTCTTAACCTCCTACGAGCAGTACTTC.

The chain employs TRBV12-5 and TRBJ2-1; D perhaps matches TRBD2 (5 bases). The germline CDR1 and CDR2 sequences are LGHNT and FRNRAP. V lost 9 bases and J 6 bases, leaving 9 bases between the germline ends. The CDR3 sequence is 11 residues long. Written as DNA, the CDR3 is TGTGCTAGAGTACTAGTCAATGAGCAGTTCTTC. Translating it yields CARVLVNEQFF. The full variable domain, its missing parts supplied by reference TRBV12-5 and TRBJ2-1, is DARVTQTPRHKVTEMGQEVTMRCQPILGHNTVFWYRQTMMQGLELLAYFRNRAPLDDSGMPKDRFSAEMPDATLATLKIQPSEPRDSAVYFCARVLVNEQFFGPGTRLTVL.

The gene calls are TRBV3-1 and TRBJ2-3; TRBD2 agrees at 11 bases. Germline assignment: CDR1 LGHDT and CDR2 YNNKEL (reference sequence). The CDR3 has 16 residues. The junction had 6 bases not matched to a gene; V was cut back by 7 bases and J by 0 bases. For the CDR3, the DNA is TGTGCCAGCAAAGCCCTAGCGGGGGGTAGCACAGATACGCAGTATTTT. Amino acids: CASKALAGGSTDTQYF.

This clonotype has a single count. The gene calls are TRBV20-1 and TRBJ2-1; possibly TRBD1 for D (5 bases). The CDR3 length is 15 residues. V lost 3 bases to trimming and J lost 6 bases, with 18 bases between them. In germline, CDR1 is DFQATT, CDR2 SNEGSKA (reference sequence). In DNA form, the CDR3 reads TGCAGTGCTAGGATGGGGCTAAGTAGGGGCAATGAGCAGTTCTTC. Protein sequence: CSARMGLSRGNEQFF.

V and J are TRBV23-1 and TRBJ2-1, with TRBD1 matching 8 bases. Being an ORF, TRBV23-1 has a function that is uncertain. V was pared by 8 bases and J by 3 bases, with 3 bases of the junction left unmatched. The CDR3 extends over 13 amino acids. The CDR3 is CASHRGFYNEQFF. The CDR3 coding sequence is TGCGCCAGCCACAGGGGGTTCTACAATGAGCAGTTCTTC.

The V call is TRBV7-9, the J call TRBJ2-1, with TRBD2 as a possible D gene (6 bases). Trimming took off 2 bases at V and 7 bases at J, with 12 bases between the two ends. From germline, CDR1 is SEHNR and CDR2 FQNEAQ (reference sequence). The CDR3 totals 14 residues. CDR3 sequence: CASSLTGDWNEQFF. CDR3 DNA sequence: TGTGCCAGCAGCTTAACGGGAGATTGGAATGAGCAGTTCTTC.

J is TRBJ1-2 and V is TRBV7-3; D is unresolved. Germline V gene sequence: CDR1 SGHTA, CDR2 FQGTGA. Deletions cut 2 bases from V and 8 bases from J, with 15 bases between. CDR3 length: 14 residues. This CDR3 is CASSLGPRGEGYTF. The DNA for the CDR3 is TGTGCCAGCAGCTTAGGACCCCGCGGAGAGGGCTACACCTTC. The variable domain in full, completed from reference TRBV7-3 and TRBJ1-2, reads GAGVSQTPSNKVTEKGKYVELRCDPISGHTALYWYRQSLGQGPEFLIYFQGTGAADDSGLPNDRFFAVRPEGSVSTLKIQRTERGDSAVYLCASSLGPRGEGYTFGSGTRLTVV.

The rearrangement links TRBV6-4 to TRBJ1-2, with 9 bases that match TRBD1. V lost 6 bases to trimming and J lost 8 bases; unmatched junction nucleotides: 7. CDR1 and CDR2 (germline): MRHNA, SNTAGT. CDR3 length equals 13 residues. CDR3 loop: CASSMDRGGGYTF. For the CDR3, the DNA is TGTGCCAGCAGCATGGACAGGGGTGGAGGCTACACCTTC.

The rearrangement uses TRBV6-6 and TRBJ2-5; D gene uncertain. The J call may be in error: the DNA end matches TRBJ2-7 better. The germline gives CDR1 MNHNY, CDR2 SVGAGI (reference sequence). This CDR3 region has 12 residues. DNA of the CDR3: TGTGCCAGCAGTCACCAACTTTACGAGCAGTACTTC. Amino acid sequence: CASSHQLYEQYF.

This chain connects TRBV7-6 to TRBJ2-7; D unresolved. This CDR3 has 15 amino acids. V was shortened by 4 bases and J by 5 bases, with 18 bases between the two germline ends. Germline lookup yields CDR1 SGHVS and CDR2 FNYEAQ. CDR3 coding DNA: TGTGCCAGCAGCTCGGACCAAGTTTATCCCAACGAGCAGTACTTC. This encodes CASSSDQVYPNEQYF.